A selection of T cell receptor beta chains follows, all from one sample in a study of CD8 T cells in ankylosing spondylitis. Via MiXCR, TCRdb re-called the 5' RACE reads, giving one row per CDR3 protein. The top ten hold about a fifth of the sample, which has over 600,000 distinct CDR3 sequences, 19% seen once. The sample consisted of blood, either unsorted or a sorted T cell fraction (not recorded which). These TCRs come from a male donor with ankylosing spondylitis. Each CDR3 is given with its conserved first and last residue. The order of the fields is clone size, J gene, V gene, D gene, CDR3 protein, CDR3 DNA. D genes are given only for firm matches. Size tells how often a clone was seen (once, few, many) or the class of an expanded clone, and some rows leave it out.

.,TRBJ1-3,TRBV7-9,.,CASSPSGRGSGNTIYF,TGTGCCAGCAGCCCTAGTGGCAGGGGCTCTGGAAACACCATATATTTT
few,TRBJ1-1,TRBV24-1,.,CATRSAEMNTEAFF,TGTGCCACCAGGAGCGCAGAGATGAACACTGAAGCTTTCTTT
.,TRBJ2-5,TRBV6-5,.,CASRDTRDTQYF,TGTGCCAGCAGGGATACGCGAGACACCCAGTACTTC
few,TRBJ1-2,TRBV5-1,.,CASTPEGRDYGYTF,TGCGCCAGCACCCCAGAGGGAAGGGACTATGGCTACACCTTC
.,TRBJ2-3,TRBV6-1,.,CASRNYRTDTQYF,TGTGCCAGCAGGAATTACCGCACAGATACGCAGTATTTT
.,TRBJ2-2,TRBV12-3/TRBV12-4,.,CASSPSFGAGELFF,TGTGCCAGCAGTCCCTCCTTCGGGGCCGGGGAGCTGTTTTTT
.,TRBJ2-5,TRBV12-3/TRBV12-4,TRBD1,CASSIGTEQGRTQYF,TGTGCCAGCAGTATTGGGACAGAGCAAGGAAGGACCCAGTACTTC
.,TRBJ1-1,TRBV5-1,.,CASSLDLVVTEAFF,TGCGCCAGCAGCTTGGATTTGGTTGTCACTGAAGCTTTCTTT
few,TRBJ2-7,TRBV3-1,.,CASSQASGTEQYF,TGTGCCAGCAGCCAAGCAAGTGGGACCGAGCAGTACTTC
few,TRBJ1-1,TRBV7-9,.,CASSQGYGSSEAFF,TGTGCCAGCAGCCAGGGGTATGGGTCGTCTGAAGCTTTCTTT
.,TRBJ2-7,TRBV6-1,.,CASTTGTTYEQYF,TGTGCCAGCACGACAGGCACGACCTACGAGCAGTACTTC
.,TRBJ2-2,TRBV15,TRBD1,CATKRQGNTGELFF,TGTGCCACCAAGAGACAGGGGAACACCGGGGAGCTGTTTTTT
few,TRBJ2-5,TRBV5-1,.,CASSSLPGQQETQYF,TGCGCCAGCAGCTCCCTACCGGGACAACAAGAGACCCAGTACTTC
many,TRBJ2-3,TRBV11-2,.,CASSPHITDTQYF,TGTGCCAGCAGCCCCCACATCACAGATACGCAGTATTTT
few,TRBJ2-4,TRBV9,TRBD2,CASSPGTSGVAKNIQYF,TGTGCCAGCAGCCCCGGGACTAGCGGGGTAGCCAAAAACATTCAGTACTTC
many,TRBJ2-7,TRBV29-1,.,CSVRGSGTYEQYF,TGCAGCGTCCGTGGGAGCGGCACCTACGAGCAGTACTTC
few,TRBJ2-3,TRBV10-3,.,CAISESIGGLSTDTQYF,TGTGCCATCAGTGAGTCAATTGGGGGCCTCAGCACAGATACGCAGTATTTT
few,TRBJ2-7,TRBV20-1,TRBD2,CSARPLAGGSEQYF,TGCAGTGCTAGACCACTAGCGGGAGGTTCCGAGCAGTACTTC
.,TRBJ2-7,TRBV7-2,TRBD1,CASSRGQESSYEQYF,TGTGCCAGCAGCCGCGGACAGGAGAGCTCCTACGAGCAGTACTTT
.,TRBJ2-3,TRBV12-3/TRBV12-4,TRBD2,CASSFLAGGTSTDTQYF,TGTGCCAGCAGTTTCCTAGCGGGGGGCACTAGCACAGATACGCAGTATTTT
few,TRBJ2-2,TRBV29-1,.,CSGSDTGELFF,TGCAGCGGATCCGACACCGGGGAGCTGTTTTTT
.,TRBJ2-7,TRBV6-5,.,CASSYETSYEQYF,TGTGCCAGCAGTTACGAAACCAGCTACGAGCAGTACTTC
.,TRBJ2-3,TRBV5-1,TRBD1,CASSLVQRSDRVGTDTQYF,TGCGCCAGCAGCTTGGTTCAGAGGTCGGACAGGGTCGGCACAGATACGCAGTATTTT
once,TRBJ2-5,TRBV3-1,.,CASSQEVNGGEYF,TGTGCCAGCAGCCAAGAAGTTAACGGGGGAGAGTACTTC
.,TRBJ2-2,TRBV4-1,TRBD1,CASSQLSGTGPGELFF,TGCGCCAGCAGCCAACTATCCGGGACAGGGCCCGGGGAGCTGTTTTTT
.,TRBJ2-1,TRBV5-6,.,CASSAEWSSYNEQFF,TGTGCCAGCAGCGCGGAGTGGAGCTCCTACAATGAGCAGTTCTTC
.,TRBJ1-2,TRBV29-1,TRBD1,CSVNGPGDSLYSRTF,TGCAGCGTCAATGGGCCCGGGGACAGCCTATATTCTCGCACCTTC
many,TRBJ2-1,TRBV7-2,.,CASSPHNEQFF,TGTGCCAGCAGCCCCCACAATGAGCAGTTCTTC
few,TRBJ2-3,TRBV4-2,TRBD2,CASSQDGLAGEGTQYF,TGTGCCAGCAGCCAAGATGGGCTAGCGGGAGAGGGTACGCAGTATTTT
.,TRBJ2-7,TRBV5-1,.,CASSLSISIAYEQYF,TGCGCCAGCAGCTTGTCGATAAGCATAGCCTACGAGCAGTACTTC